This TCR beta chain was identified in a study of T cells in Graves' hyperthyroidism and ophthalmopathy. Amplification of TCR beta CDR3 regions used RNA as the template. First-round RT-PCR targeting the TCR CDR3 was performed with the HTBI primer set. TCRdb passed the multiplex PCR reads through MiXCR, listing each CDR3 protein once. Of 490,000 or so distinct CDR3 sequences in the sample, approximately 22% were seen once. The sequencing input was blood. This TCR was recovered from a woman in her 70s with Graves' ophthalmopathy.

CDR3 protein: CSVRRSLNEKLFF. For the CDR3, the DNA is TGCAGCGTGCGCCGGAGCCTTAATGAAAAACTGTTTTTT. The chain uses TRBV29-1 and TRBJ1-4; no clear D gene. Trimming took 6 bases from V and 4 from J, leaving 12 bases between them. CDR3 length: 13 amino acids. Germline CDR1 SQVTM, CDR2 ANQGSEA.